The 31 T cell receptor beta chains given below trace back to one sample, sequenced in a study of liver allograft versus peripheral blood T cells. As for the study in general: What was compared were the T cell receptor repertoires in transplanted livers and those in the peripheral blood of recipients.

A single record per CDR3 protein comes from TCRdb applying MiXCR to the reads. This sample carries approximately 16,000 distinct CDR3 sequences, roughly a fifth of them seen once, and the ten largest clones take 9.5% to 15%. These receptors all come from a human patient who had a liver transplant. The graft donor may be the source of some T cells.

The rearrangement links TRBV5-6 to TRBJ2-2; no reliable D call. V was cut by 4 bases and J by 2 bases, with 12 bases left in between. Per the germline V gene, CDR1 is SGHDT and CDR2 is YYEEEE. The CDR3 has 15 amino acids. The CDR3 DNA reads TGTGCCAGCAGCGCGTCCAGAGTTAACACCGGGGAGCTGTTTTTT. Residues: CASSASRVNTGELFF.

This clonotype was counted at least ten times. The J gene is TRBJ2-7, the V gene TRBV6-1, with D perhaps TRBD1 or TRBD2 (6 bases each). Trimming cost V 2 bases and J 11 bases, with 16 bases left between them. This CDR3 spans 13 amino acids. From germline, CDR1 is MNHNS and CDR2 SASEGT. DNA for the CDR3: TGTGCCAGCAGTGAATATGGGGGGCGTTGGGAGTACTTC. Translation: CASSEYGGRWEYF.

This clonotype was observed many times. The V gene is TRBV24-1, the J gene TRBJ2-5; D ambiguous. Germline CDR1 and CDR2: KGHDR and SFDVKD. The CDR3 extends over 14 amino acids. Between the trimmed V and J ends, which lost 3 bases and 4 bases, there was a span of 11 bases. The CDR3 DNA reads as TGTGCCACCAGTGATGCCTACACCGGAGAGACCCAGTACTTC. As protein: CATSDAYTGETQYF.

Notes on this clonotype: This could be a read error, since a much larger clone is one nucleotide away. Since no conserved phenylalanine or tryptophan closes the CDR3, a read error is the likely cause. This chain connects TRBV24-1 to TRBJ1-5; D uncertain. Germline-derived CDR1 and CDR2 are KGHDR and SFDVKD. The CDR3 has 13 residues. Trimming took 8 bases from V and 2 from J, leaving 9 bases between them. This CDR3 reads CATKRTGNQPQHI. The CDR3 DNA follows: TGTGCCACCAAACGGACGGGCAATCAGCCCCAGCATATT.

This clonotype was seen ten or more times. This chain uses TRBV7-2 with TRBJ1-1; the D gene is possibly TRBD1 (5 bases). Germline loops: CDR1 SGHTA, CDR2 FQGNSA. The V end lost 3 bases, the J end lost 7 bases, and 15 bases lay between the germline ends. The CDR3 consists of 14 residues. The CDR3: CASSFGAGGLEAFF. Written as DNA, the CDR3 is TGTGCCAGCAGCTTCGGGGCAGGCGGCCTTGAAGCTTTCTTT.

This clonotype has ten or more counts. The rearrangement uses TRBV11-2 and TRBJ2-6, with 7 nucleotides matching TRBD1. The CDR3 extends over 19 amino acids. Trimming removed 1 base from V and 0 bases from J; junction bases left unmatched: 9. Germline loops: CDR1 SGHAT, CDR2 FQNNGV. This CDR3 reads CASSLVPGQYNSGANVLTF. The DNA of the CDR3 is TGTGCCAGCAGCTTAGTCCCGGGACAGTACAACTCTGGGGCCAACGTCCTGACTTTC.

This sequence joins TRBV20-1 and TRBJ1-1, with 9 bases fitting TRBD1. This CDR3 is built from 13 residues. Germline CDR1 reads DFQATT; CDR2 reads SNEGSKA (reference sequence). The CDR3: CTPGQGSGTEAFF. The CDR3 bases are TGCACCCCGGGACAGGGATCGGGAACTGAAGCTTTCTTT.

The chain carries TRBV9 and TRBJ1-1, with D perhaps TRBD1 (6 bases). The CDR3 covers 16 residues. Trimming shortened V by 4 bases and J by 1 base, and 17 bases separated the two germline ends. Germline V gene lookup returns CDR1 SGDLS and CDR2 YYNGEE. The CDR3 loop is CASSPREGGTNTEAFF. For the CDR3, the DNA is TGTGCCAGCAGCCCTCGAGAGGGGGGTACGAACACTGAAGCTTTCTTT.

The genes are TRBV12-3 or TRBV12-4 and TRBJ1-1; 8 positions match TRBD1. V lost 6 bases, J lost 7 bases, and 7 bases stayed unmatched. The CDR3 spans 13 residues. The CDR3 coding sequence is TGTGCCAGCAGCTCGGACAGGGCGAATGAAGCTTTCTTT. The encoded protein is CASSSDRANEAFF.

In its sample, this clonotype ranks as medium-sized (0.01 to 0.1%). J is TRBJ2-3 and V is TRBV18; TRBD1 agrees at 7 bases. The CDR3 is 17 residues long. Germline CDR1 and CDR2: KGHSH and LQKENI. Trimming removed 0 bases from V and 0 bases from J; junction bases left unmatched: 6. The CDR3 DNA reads TGTGCCAGCTCACCACCTCGACAGGGTCCTAGCACAGATACGCAGTATTTT. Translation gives CASSPPRQGPSTDTQYF. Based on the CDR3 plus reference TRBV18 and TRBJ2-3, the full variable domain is NAGVMQNPRHLVRRRGQEARLRCSPMKGHSHVYWYRQLPEEGLKFMVYLQKENIIDESGMPKERFSAEFPKEGPSILRIQQVVRGDSAAYFCASSPPRQGPSTDTQYFGPGTRLTVL.

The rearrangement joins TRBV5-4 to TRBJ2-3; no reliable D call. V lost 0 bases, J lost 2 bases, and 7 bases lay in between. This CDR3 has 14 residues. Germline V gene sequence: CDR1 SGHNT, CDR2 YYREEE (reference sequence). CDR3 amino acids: CASSLEEFTDTQYF. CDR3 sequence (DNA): TGTGCCAGCAGCTTGGAGGAGTTCACAGATACGCAGTATTTT.

CDR3 bases: TGTGCCAGCAGCTTAGCCAGCGCGATACCCCAGGATGAGCAGTTCTTC. Amino acid sequence: CASSLASAIPQDEQFF. The chain recombines TRBV7-2 with TRBJ2-1; D ambiguous. Deletions cut 0 bases from V and 8 bases from J, with 17 bases between. From germline, CDR1 is SGHTA and CDR2 FQGNSA. This CDR3 has 16 residues.

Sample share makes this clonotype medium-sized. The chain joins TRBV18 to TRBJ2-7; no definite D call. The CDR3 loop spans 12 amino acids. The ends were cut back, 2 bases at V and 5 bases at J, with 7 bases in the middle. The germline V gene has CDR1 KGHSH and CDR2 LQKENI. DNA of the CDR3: TGTGCCAGCTCACCATTGGTCAACGAGCAGTACTTC. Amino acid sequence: CASSPLVNEQYF.

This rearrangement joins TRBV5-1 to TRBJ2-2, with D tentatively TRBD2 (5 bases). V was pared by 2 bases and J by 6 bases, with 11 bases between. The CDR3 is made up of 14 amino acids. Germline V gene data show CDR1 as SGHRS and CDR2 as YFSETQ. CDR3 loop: CASSFGEEAGELFF. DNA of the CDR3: TGCGCCAGCAGCTTTGGCGAGGAGGCCGGGGAGCTGTTTTTT.

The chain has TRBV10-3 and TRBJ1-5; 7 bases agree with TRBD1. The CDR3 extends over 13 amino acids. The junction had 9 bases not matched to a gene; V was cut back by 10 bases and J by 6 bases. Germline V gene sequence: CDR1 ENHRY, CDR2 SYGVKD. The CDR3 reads CASRVQGSQPQHF. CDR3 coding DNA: TGTGCCAGCAGAGTACAGGGGAGTCAGCCCCAGCATTTT.

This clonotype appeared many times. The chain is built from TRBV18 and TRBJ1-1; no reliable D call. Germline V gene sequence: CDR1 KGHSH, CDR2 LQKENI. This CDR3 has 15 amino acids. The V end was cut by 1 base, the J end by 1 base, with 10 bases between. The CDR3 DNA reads TGTGCCAGCTCACCACAGCACAGTCAGAACACTGAAGCTTTCTTT. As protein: CASSPQHSQNTEAFF. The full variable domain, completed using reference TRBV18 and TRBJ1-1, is NAGVMQNPRHLVRRRGQEARLRCSPMKGHSHVYWYRQLPEEGLKFMVYLQKENIIDESGMPKERFSAEFPKEGPSILRIQQVVRGDSAAYFCASSPQHSQNTEAFFGQGTRLTVV.

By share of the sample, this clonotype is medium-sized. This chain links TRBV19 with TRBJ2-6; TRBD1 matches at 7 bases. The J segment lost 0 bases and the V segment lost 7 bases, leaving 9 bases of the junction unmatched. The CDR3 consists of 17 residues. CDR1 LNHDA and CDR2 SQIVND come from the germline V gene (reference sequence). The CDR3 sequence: CASTNPGQYSGANVLTF. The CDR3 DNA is TGTGCCAGTACCAACCCGGGACAGTACTCTGGGGCCAACGTCCTGACTTTC.

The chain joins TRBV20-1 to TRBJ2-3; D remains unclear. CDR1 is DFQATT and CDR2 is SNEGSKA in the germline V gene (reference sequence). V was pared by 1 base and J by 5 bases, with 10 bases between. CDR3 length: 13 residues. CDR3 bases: TGCAGTGCTAGAGCGGCAGTCCAAGATACGCAGTATTTT. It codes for CSARAAVQDTQYF.

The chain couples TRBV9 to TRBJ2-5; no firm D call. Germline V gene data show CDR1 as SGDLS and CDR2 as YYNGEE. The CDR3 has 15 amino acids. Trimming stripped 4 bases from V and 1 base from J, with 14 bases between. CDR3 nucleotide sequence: TGTGCCAGCAGCTCACGGACGTTGCCCCAAGAGACCCAGTACTTC. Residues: CASSSRTLPQETQYF. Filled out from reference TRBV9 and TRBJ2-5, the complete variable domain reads DSGVTQTPKHLITATGQRVTLRCSPRSGDLSVYWYQQSLDQGLQFLIQYYNGEERAKGNILERFSAQQFPDLHSELNLSSLELGDSALYFCASSSRTLPQETQYFGPGTRLLVL.

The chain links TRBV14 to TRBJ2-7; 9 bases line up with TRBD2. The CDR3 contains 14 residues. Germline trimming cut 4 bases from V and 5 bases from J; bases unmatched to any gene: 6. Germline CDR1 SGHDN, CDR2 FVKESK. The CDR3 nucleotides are TGTGCCAGCAGCCTTACTAGCGGGTGGAACGAGCAGTACTTC. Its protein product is CASSLTSGWNEQYF. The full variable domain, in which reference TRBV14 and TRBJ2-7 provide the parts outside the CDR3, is EAGVTQFPSHSVIEKGQTVTLRCDPISGHDNLYWYRRVMGKEIKFLLHFVKESKQDESGMPNNRFLAERTGGTYSTLKVQPAELEDSGVYFCASSLTSGWNEQYFGPGTRLTVT.

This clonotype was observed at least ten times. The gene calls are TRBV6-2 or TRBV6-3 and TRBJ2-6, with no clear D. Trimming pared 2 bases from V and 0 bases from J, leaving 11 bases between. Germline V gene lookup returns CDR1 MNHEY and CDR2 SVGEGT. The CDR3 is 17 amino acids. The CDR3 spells CASSYRPLGSGANVLTF. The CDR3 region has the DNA TGTGCCAGCAGTTACCGACCTCTCGGCTCTGGGGCCAACGTCCTGACTTTC.

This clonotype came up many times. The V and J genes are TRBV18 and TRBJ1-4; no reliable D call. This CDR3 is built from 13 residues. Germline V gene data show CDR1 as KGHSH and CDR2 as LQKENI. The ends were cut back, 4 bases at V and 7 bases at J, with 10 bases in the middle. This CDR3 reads CASSRGFSEKLFF. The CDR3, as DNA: TGTGCCAGCTCACGGGGATTCAGTGAAAAACTGTTTTTT.

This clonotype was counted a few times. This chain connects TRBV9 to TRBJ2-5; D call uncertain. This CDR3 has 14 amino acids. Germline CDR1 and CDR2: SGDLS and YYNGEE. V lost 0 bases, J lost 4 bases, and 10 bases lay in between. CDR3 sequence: CASSVGTIRETQYF. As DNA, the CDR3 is TGTGCCAGCAGCGTAGGCACCATCCGAGAGACCCAGTACTTC.

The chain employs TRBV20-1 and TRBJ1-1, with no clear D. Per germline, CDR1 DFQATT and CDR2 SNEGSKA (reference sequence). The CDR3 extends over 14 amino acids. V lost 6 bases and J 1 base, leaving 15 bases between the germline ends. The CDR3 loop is CSADGRRKNTEAFF. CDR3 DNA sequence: TGCAGTGCAGATGGACGGAGGAAGAACACTGAAGCTTTCTTT.

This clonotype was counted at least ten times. CDR3 DNA: TGTGCCACCAGTGATTTGGGGACGACCTATGGCTACACCTTC. Its translation is CATSDLGTTYGYTF. This sequence joins TRBV24-1 and TRBJ1-2; D might be TRBD1 (5 bases). This CDR3 is 14 amino acids long. Trimming removed 0 bases at V and 4 bases at J, with 8 bases between. Per the germline V gene, CDR1 is KGHDR and CDR2 is SFDVKD.

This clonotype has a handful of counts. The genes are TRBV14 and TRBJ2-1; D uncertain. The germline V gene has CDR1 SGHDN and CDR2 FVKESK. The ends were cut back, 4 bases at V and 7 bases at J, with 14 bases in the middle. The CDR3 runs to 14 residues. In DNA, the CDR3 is TGTGCCAGCAGCCTTGTTAACTCTAAAAATGAGCAGTTCTTC. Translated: CASSLVNSKNEQFF.

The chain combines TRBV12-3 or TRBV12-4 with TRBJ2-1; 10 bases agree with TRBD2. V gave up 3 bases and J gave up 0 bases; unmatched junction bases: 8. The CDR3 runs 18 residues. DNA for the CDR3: TGTGCCAGCAGTTTTCTGCTAGCGGGAGTAGGCTCCTACAATGAGCAGTTCTTC. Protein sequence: CASSFLLAGVGSYNEQFF.

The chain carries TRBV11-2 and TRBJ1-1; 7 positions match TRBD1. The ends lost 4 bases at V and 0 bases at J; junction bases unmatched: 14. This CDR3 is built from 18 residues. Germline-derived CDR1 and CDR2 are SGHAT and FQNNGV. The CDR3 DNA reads TGTGCCAGCAGCTCTCTCCGGTCAGACAGGGTTATGAACACTGAAGCTTTCTTT. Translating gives CASSSLRSDRVMNTEAFF.

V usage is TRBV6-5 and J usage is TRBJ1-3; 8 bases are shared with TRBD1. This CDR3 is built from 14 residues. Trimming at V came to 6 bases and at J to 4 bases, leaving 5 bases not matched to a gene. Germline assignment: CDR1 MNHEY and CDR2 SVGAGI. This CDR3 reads CASSHRGYGNTIYF. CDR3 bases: TGTGCCAGCAGCCACAGGGGGTACGGAAACACCATATATTTT.

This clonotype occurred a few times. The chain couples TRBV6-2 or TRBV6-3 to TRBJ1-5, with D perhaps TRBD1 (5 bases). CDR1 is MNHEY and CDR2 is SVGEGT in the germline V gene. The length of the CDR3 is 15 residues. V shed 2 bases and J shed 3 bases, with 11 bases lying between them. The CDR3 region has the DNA TGTGCCAGCAGTTACGGGGCAGGGTCCAATCAGCCCCAGCATTTT. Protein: CASSYGAGSNQPQHF.

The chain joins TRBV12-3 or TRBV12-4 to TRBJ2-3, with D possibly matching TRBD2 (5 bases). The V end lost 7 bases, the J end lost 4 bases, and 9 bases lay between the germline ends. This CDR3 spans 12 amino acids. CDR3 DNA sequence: TGTGCCAGCAAGAGGGATGCAGATACGCAGTATTTT. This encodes CASKRDADTQYF.